One sample yielded the 18 T cell receptor beta chains listed below, sequenced in a study of T cell responses to AZD1222 COVID-19 vaccine. TCRdb keeps only in-frame clones here, not all; method: immunoSEQ multiplex PCR. The data show around 150,000 clones, with 80% to 95% seen just once and 1.3% held by the top ten. The material was peripheral blood, obtained on day 0 of AZD1222 vaccination. The receptors stem from an adult in good health.

The chain uses TRBV19 and TRBJ2-3; D is possibly TRBD1 or TRBD2 (5 bases each). Germline values: CDR1 LNHDA, CDR2 SQIVND (reference sequence). V was trimmed by 8 bases and J by 4 bases, leaving 16 bases between them. The CDR3 contains 14 residues. The CDR3 DNA reads TGTGCCAGTTCCTCGAGGGGAGACGCAGATACGCAGTATTTT. This sequence encodes CASSSRGDADTQYF.

This rearrangement joins TRBV12-5 to TRBJ2-1; D is undetermined. Between the trimmed V and J ends, which lost 0 bases and 5 bases, there was a span of 5 bases. In germline, CDR1 is LGHNT, CDR2 FRNRAP. The CDR3 sequence is 13 residues long. The CDR3 reads CASGLVVDNEQFF. The CDR3 coding sequence is TGTGCTAGTGGTTTGGTAGTGGACAATGAGCAGTTCTTC. Full variable domain (rest looked up from reference TRBV12-5 and TRBJ2-1): DARVTQTPRHKVTEMGQEVTMRCQPILGHNTVFWYRQTMMQGLELLAYFRNRAPLDDSGMPKDRFSAEMPDATLATLKIQPSEPRDSAVYFCASGLVVDNEQFFGPGTRLTVL.

This sequence joins TRBV6-2 or TRBV6-3 and TRBJ1-5; 7 bases agree with TRBD1. V trimming: 0 bases; J trimming: 1 base; junction bases outside the gene matches: 12. Germline assignment: CDR1 MNHEY and CDR2 SVGEGT. The CDR3 consists of 19 residues. The chain's CDR3 is CASSYSKGARYMSNQPQHF. The DNA for the CDR3 is TGTGCCAGCAGTTACTCTAAGGGGGCAAGGTATATGAGCAATCAGCCCCAGCATTTT.

The chain links TRBV7-8 to TRBJ2-7, with TRBD2 identical over 15 bases. J lost 5 bases, V lost 3 bases, and 8 bases had no gene match. Germline V gene data show CDR1 as SGHVS and CDR2 as FQNEAQ. This CDR3 contains 17 residues. The DNA of the CDR3 is TGTGCCAGCAGCTTCTTGGGACTAGCGGGGGGTTTCGACGAGCAGTACTTC. It specifies CASSFLGLAGGFDEQYF.

The V gene is TRBV5-6, the J gene TRBJ2-7; 10 bases line up with TRBD1. V shed 0 bases and J 5 bases; nucleotides not matched to a gene: 14. This CDR3 comprises 18 residues. Per germline, CDR1 SGHDT and CDR2 YYEEEE. The DNA for the CDR3 is TGTGCCAGCAGCTTGGCCAAAAGAGGGACAGGGGTCGACCACGAGCAGTACTTC. Translated: CASSLAKRGTGVDHEQYF. The complete variable domain, with remaining parts taken from reference TRBV5-6 and TRBJ2-7, reads DAGVTQSPTHLIKTRGQQVTLRCSPKSGHDTVSWYQQALGQGPQFIFQYYEEEERQRGNFPDRFSGHQFPNYSSELNVNALLLGDSALYLCASSLAKRGTGVDHEQYFGPGTRLTVT.

This chain links TRBV19 with TRBJ1-2; 8 bases line up with TRBD1. V was clipped by 2 bases and J by 5 bases; unmatched bases: 4. Germline values: CDR1 LNHDA, CDR2 SQIVND (reference sequence). This CDR3 spans 14 amino acids. CDR3 loop: CASSIQGAVYGYTF. In nucleotides, the CDR3 is TGTGCCAGTAGTATACAGGGGGCTGTGTATGGCTACACCTTC.

This chain joins TRBV6-5 and TRBJ1-5, with 7 bases aligning to TRBD1. This CDR3 has 15 residues. The V segment lost 4 bases and the J segment 2 bases; nucleotides outside the gene matches: 5. CDR1 is MNHEY and CDR2 is SVGAGI in the germline V gene. As DNA, the CDR3 is TGTGCCAGCAGTTCCTTAGGACAGGGCAATCAGCCCCAGCATTTT. Translation: CASSSLGQGNQPQHF.

This chain joins TRBV7-9 and TRBJ2-5, with D perhaps given as TRBD1 or TRBD2 (5 bases each). The V and J ends lost 5 bases and 5 bases respectively, with 12 bases between them. CDR1 and CDR2 (germline): SEHNR, FQNEAQ (reference sequence). CDR3 size: 13 residues. CDR3 amino acids: CASSRGSGETQYF. CDR3 DNA: TGTGCCAGCAGCAGGGGCTCGGGGGAGACCCAGTACTTC.

The V call is TRBV29-1, the J call TRBJ2-7; 10 bases fit TRBD1. V shed 2 bases, J shed 2 bases, and the junction held 3 bases outside the gene matches. The CDR3 runs to 14 residues. Germline V CDR1 and CDR2: SQVTM, ANQGSEA. The CDR3 DNA sequence: TGCAGCGTTGAAATCGGGACAGGGGCCTACGAGCAGTACTTC. As protein: CSVEIGTGAYEQYF.

The genes are TRBV28 and TRBJ1-1; D remains unclear. The CDR3 is made up of 12 amino acids. V was shortened by 5 bases and J by 3 bases, with 7 bases between the two germline ends. Germline CDR1 and CDR2: MDHEN and SYDVKM. The CDR3 region is CASSVQDTEAFF. The CDR3 bases are TGTGCCAGCAGTGTACAAGACACTGAAGCTTTCTTT.

The J gene is TRBJ1-6, the V gene TRBV19; 7 positions match TRBD1. V was pared by 4 bases and J by 2 bases, with 11 bases of the junction left unmatched. The CDR3 contains 18 residues. Germline assignment: CDR1 LNHDA and CDR2 SQIVND (reference sequence). CDR3 sequence reads: CASSTTRTGFTYNSPLHF. Here the CDR3 DNA reads TGTGCCAGTAGTACGACCCGGACAGGCTTCACCTATAATTCACCCCTCCACTTT.

This sequence joins TRBV29-1 and TRBJ2-2; D gene unclear. Between the trimmed V and J ends, which lost 6 bases and 5 bases, there was a span of 10 bases. The CDR3 loop spans 12 amino acids. Germline V gene data show CDR1 as SQVTM and CDR2 as ANQGSEA. In DNA form, the CDR3 reads TGCAGCGTCCGGACCCAAACCGGGGAGCTGTTTTTT. Amino acids: CSVRTQTGELFF.

Relative to its sample, this clone is medium-sized. CDR3 nucleotides: TGTGCCAGCAGCTTAGTTTTGCGGGGCACTGAAGCTTTCTTT. Protein product: CASSLVLRGTEAFF. The chain is built from TRBV11-2 and TRBJ1-1; no firm D call. CDR3 length: 14 amino acids. CDR1 and CDR2 from the germline V gene are SGHAT and FQNNGV. With 1 base removed from V and 4 bases from J, the gap between germline ends came to 10 bases.

V and J are TRBV3-1 (or the pseudogene TRBV3-2) and TRBJ2-4, with 16 bases lining up with TRBD2. With V trimmed by 1 base and J by 0 bases, 3 bases remained unmatched. The CDR3 contains 19 residues. Germline lookup yields CDR1 LGHDT and CDR2 YNNKEL (reference sequence). This CDR3 reads CASSQAGTSGRVAKNIQYF. Written as DNA, the CDR3 is TGTGCCAGCAGCCAAGCCGGGACTAGCGGGAGGGTAGCCAAAAACATTCAGTACTTC.

J is TRBJ1-2 and V is TRBV3-1 (or the pseudogene TRBV3-2); 8 positions agree with TRBD1. This CDR3 has 16 residues. Germline V gene lookup returns CDR1 LGHDT and CDR2 YNNKEL (reference sequence). Unmatched junction bases numbered 6, after V lost 1 base and J lost 2 bases. The DNA for the CDR3 is TGTGCCAGCAGCCAAGTGTCCAGGGGGCGGAACTATGGCTACACCTTC. This translates into CASSQVSRGRNYGYTF.

The J gene is TRBJ2-7, the V gene TRBV12-5; D may be TRBD1 or TRBD2 (5 bases each). Trimming removed 0 bases at V and 2 bases at J, with 17 bases between. The CDR3 runs 17 residues. Germline CDR1 reads LGHNT; CDR2 reads FRNRAP. In DNA form, the CDR3 reads TGTGCTAGTGGTTTGGTACGTCGCAGGGACGAAACCTACGAGCAGTACTTC. It yields the protein CASGLVRRRDETYEQYF.

The genes are TRBV5-6 and TRBJ1-1; maybe TRBD1 (6 bases). Trimming removed 5 bases from V and 1 base from J, with 15 bases in between. The V gene's germline CDR1 is SGHDT and CDR2 YYEEEE. The CDR3 runs to 15 residues. The CDR3 region is CASRRIGTRNTEAFF. CDR3 coding DNA: TGTGCCAGCAGGCGAATCGGGACAAGGAACACTGAAGCTTTCTTT.

The chain carries TRBV28 and TRBJ2-2; the D gene is possibly TRBD2 (6 bases). V lost 5 bases and J lost 1, with 14 bases in between. The germline V gene encodes CDR1 MDHEN and CDR2 SYDVKM. This CDR3 is 16 amino acids long. The CDR3: CASSPSGLWNTGELFF. The CDR3 DNA reads TGTGCCAGCAGTCCCTCGGGACTCTGGAACACCGGGGAGCTGTTTTTT.